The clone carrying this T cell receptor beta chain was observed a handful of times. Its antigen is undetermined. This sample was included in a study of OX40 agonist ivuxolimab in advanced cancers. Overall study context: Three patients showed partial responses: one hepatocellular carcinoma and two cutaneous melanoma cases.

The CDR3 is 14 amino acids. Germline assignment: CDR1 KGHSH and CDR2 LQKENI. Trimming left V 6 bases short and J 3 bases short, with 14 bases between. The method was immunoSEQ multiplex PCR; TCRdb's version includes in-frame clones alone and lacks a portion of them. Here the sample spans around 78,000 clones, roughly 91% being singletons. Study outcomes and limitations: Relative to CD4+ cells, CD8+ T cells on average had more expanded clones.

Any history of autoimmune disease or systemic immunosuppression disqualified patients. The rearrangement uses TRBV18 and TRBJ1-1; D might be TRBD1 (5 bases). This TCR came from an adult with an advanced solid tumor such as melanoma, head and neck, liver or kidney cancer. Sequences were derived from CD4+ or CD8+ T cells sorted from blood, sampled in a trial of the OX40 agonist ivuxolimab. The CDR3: CASSLRDGDTEAFF. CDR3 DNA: TGTGCCAGCTCGCTCCGGGACGGCGACACTGAAGCTTTCTTT. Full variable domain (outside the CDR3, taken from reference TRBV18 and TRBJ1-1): NAGVMQNPRHLVRRRGQEARLRCSPMKGHSHVYWYRQLPEEGLKFMVYLQKENIIDESGMPKERFSAEFPKEGPSILRIQQVVRGDSAAYFCASSLRDGDTEAFFGQGTRLTVV.